The rows below give T cell receptor beta chains drawn from one sample of a study of CD8 T cells in Susac syndrome. In TCRdb, the immunoSEQ multiplex PCR reads were re-called with MiXCR into one record per CDR3 protein. The profile covers approximately 260,000 distinct CDR3 sequences, with 90% to 97% appearing a single time and approximately 0.094% taken by the ten largest. Source material: CD4+ T cells from PBMCs. The receptor source for this set is a human donor with Susac syndrome. Both conserved end residues are part of each CDR3. A D gene is named only where the DNA matches it firmly. A row's size may be missing; if present it is once, few, many or a size class.

CDR3 protein: CASSWGQGSNQPQHF
CDR3 DNA: TGTGCCAGCAGCTGGGGACAGGGTAGCAATCAGCCCCAGCATTTT
CDR3 length: 15
D gene: TRBD1
J gene: TRBJ1-5
clone size: -
V gene: TRBV28

CDR3 protein: CATSDAGTGGETQYF
CDR3 DNA: TGTGCCACCAGTGACGCCGGGACAGGGGGAGAGACCCAGTACTTC
CDR3 length: 15
D gene: TRBD1
J gene: TRBJ2-5
clone size: -
V gene: TRBV24-1

CDR3 protein: CSARDGEGANVLTF
CDR3 DNA: TGCAGTGCTAGAGACGGGGAAGGGGCCAACGTCCTGACTTTC
CDR3 length: 14
D gene: -
J gene: TRBJ2-6
clone size: -
V gene: TRBV20-1

CDR3 protein: CASRHYRDRGHGGELFF
CDR3 DNA: TGTGCCAGCAGACACTACCGGGACAGGGGGCATGGCGGGGAGCTGTTTTTT
CDR3 length: 17
D gene: TRBD1
J gene: TRBJ2-2
clone size: -
V gene: TRBV27

CDR3 protein: CSVERTGFGTQYF
CDR3 DNA: TGCAGCGTTGAGCGGACAGGCTTCGGGACCCAGTACTTC
CDR3 length: 13
D gene: TRBD1
J gene: TRBJ2-5
clone size: once
V gene: TRBV29-1

CDR3 protein: CASSPQLAAKNIQYF
CDR3 DNA: TGTGCCAGCAGCCCCCAACTCGCCGCCAAAAACATTCAGTACTTC
CDR3 length: 15
D gene: -
J gene: TRBJ2-4
clone size: once
V gene: TRBV7-9

CDR3 protein: CASKMSSYEQYF
CDR3 DNA: TGTGCCAGCAAAATGAGCTCCTACGAGCAGTACTTC
CDR3 length: 12
D gene: -
J gene: TRBJ2-7
clone size: -
V gene: TRBV2

CDR3 protein: CASSRNGLNTEAFF
CDR3 DNA: TGTGCCAGCAGTAGGAACGGTTTGAACACTGAAGCTTTCTTT
CDR3 length: 14
D gene: -
J gene: TRBJ1-1
clone size: -
V gene: TRBV12-3/TRBV12-4

CDR3 protein: CASSPMGPENTEAFF
CDR3 DNA: TGCGCCAGCAGCCCGATGGGACCTGAGAACACTGAAGCTTTCTTT
CDR3 length: 15
D gene: -
J gene: TRBJ1-1
clone size: -
V gene: TRBV5-1

CDR3 protein: CASNIGADNEQFF
CDR3 DNA: TGTGCCAGCAATATCGGGGCTGACAATGAGCAGTTCTTC
CDR3 length: 13
D gene: -
J gene: TRBJ2-1
clone size: -
V gene: TRBV2

CDR3 protein: CASSYGAGLAGGPRTGELFF
CDR3 DNA: TGTGCCAGCAGTTATGGGGCAGGACTAGCGGGAGGGCCACGCACCGGGGAGCTGTTTTTT
CDR3 length: 20
D gene: TRBD2
J gene: TRBJ2-2
clone size: -
V gene: TRBV6-5

CDR3 protein: CASTPFHNTQYF
CDR3 DNA: TGTGCCAGCACCCCTTTCCACAATACGCAGTATTTT
CDR3 length: 12
D gene: -
J gene: TRBJ2-3
clone size: once
V gene: TRBV7-2

CDR3 protein: CSVGQQGVKNIQYF
CDR3 DNA: TGCAGCGTGGGGCAACAGGGGGTCAAAAACATTCAGTACTTC
CDR3 length: 14
D gene: TRBD1
J gene: TRBJ2-4
clone size: -
V gene: TRBV29-1

CDR3 protein: CASSRTFPGQGITEAFF
CDR3 DNA: TGTGCCAGCAGCCGTACATTCCCGGGACAGGGTATCACTGAAGCTTTCTTT
CDR3 length: 17
D gene: TRBD1
J gene: TRBJ1-1
clone size: -
V gene: TRBV6-1

CDR3 protein: CASSLRTSGINEQFF
CDR3 DNA: TGTGCCAGCAGCCTAAGGACTAGCGGGATCAATGAGCAGTTCTTC
CDR3 length: 15
D gene: TRBD2
J gene: TRBJ2-1
clone size: -
V gene: TRBV11-2

CDR3 protein: CASSPDGLGPQHF
CDR3 DNA: TGCGCCAGCAGCCCGGACGGCTTGGGGCCCCAGCATTTT
CDR3 length: 13
D gene: -
J gene: TRBJ1-5
clone size: -
V gene: TRBV5-1

CDR3 protein: CSGSERGRYGYTF
CDR3 DNA: TGCAGCGGCTCCGAAAGGGGCCGCTATGGCTACACCTTC
CDR3 length: 13
D gene: -
J gene: TRBJ1-2
clone size: -
V gene: TRBV29-1

CDR3 protein: CATSINRDGHQPQHF
CDR3 DNA: TGTGCCACCAGCATCAATAGGGACGGACATCAGCCCCAGCATTTT
CDR3 length: 15
D gene: -
J gene: TRBJ1-5
clone size: -
V gene: TRBV15